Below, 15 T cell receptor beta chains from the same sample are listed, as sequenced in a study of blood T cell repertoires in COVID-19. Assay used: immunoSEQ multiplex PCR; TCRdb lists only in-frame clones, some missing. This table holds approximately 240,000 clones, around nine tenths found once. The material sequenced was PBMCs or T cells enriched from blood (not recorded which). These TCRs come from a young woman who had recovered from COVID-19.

CDR3 loop: CASSSGSHNEKLFF. As DNA, the CDR3 is TGTGCCAGCAGTTCAGGGTCTCATAATGAAAAACTGTTTTTT. The chain has TRBV28 and TRBJ1-4; maybe TRBD1 (5 bases). V gave up 4 bases and J gave up 4 bases, with 10 bases separating them. CDR1 and CDR2 (germline): MDHEN, SYDVKM. The CDR3 loop spans 14 amino acids.

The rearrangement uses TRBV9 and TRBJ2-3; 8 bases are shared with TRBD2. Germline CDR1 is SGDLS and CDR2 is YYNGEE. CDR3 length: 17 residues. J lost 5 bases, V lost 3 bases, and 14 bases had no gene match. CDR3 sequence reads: CASSGDRRGVPGDTQYF. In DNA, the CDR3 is TGTGCCAGCAGCGGAGACCGGCGGGGGGTCCCCGGAGATACGCAGTATTTT.

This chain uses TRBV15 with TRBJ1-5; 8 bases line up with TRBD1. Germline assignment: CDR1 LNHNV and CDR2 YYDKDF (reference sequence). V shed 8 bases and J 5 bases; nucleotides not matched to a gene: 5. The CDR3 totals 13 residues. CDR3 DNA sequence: TGTGCCACCCGACAGGGGACGCATCAGCCCCAGCATTTT. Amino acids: CATRQGTHQPQHF.

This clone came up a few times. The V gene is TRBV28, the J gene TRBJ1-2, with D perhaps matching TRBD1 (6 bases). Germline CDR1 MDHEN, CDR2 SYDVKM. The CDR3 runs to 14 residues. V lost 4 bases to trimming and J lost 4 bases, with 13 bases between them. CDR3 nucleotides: TGTGCCAGCAGTTATGCAGGACAGTCCTATGGCTACACCTTC. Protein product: CASSYAGQSYGYTF.

The CDR3 DNA sequence: TGTGCCAGCAGAGAGCGGGGGGGCAGGGAGACCCAGTACTTC. As protein: CASRERGGRETQYF. The chain employs TRBV11-3 and TRBJ2-5; 10 bases fit TRBD2. The CDR3 consists of 14 residues. Trimming took 6 bases from V and 5 from J; bases not matched to a gene: 6. Germline-derived CDR1 and CDR2 are SGHNT and YENEEA.

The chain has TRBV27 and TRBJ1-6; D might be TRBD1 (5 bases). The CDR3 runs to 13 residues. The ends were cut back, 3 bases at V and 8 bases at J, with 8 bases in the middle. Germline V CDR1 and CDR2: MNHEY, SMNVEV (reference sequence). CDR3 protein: CASSFGGDSPLHF. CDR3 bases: TGTGCCAGCAGTTTCGGGGGGGATTCACCCCTCCACTTT.

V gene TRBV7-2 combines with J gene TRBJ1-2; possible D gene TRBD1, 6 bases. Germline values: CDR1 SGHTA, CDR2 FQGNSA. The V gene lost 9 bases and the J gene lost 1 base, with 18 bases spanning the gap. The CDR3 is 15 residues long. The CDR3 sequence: CASLKGGDLNYGYTF. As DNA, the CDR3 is TGTGCCAGTTTAAAGGGGGGGGACCTTAACTATGGCTACACCTTC.

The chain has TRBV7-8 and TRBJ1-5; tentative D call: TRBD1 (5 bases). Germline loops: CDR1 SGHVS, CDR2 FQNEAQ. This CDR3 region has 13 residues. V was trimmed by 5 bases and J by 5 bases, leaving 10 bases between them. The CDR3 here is CASSATGDQPQHF. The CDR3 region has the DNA TGTGCCAGCAGCGCAACGGGGGATCAGCCCCAGCATTTT.

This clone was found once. The CDR3 DNA follows: TGTGCCAGCAGCTACACTACGGGACACGAAAAACTGTTTTTT. Protein: CASSYTTGHEKLFF. The J gene is TRBJ1-4, the V gene TRBV7-9; D is possibly TRBD1 (6 bases). Trimming cost V 4 bases and J 8 bases, with 14 bases left between them. Germline CDR1 SEHNR, CDR2 FQNEAQ (reference sequence). The CDR3 loop spans 14 amino acids.

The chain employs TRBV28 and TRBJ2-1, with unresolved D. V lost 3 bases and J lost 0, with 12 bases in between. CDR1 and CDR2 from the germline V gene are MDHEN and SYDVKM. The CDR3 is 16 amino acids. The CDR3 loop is CASSFRGRSSYNEQFF. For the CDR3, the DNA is TGTGCCAGCAGTTTTCGAGGCCGAAGCTCCTACAATGAGCAGTTCTTC.

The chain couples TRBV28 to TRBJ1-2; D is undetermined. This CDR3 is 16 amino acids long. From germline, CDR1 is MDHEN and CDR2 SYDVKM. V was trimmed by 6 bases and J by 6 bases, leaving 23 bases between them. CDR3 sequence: CASRAVIRLRVDGYTF. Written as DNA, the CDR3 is TGTGCCAGCAGGGCGGTGATTAGGCTACGTGTCGATGGCTACACCTTC.

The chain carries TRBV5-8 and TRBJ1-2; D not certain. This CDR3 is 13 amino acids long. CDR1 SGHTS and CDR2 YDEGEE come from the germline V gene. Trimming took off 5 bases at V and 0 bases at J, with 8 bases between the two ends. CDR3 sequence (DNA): TGTGCCAGCAGTCCGACTCCTAACTATGGCTACACCTTC. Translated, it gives CASSPTPNYGYTF.

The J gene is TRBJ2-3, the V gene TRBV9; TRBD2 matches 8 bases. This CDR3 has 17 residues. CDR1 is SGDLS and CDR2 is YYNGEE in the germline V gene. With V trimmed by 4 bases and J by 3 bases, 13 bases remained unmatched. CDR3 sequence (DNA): TGTGCCAGCAGCCCGCCACCGGGACTAGGACCGACAGATACGCAGTATTTT. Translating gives CASSPPPGLGPTDTQYF.

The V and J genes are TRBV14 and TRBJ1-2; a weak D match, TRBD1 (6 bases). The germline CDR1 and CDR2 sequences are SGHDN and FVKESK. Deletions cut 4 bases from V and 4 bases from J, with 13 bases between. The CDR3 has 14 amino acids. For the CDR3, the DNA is TGTGCCAGCAGCCCCTTCAGGGGTTCCTATGGCTACACCTTC. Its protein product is CASSPFRGSYGYTF.

The CDR3 protein is CASSGTGSIRNTIYF. CDR3 sequence (DNA): TGCGCCAGCAGCGGCACAGGTTCCATCAGGAACACCATATATTTT. The V and J genes are TRBV5-1 and TRBJ1-3; D possibly corresponds to TRBD1 (5 bases). Germline V gives CDR1 SGHRS, CDR2 YFSETQ. Trimming removed 4 bases from V and 7 bases from J, with 18 bases in between. The CDR3 loop spans 15 amino acids. Using reference TRBV5-1 and TRBJ1-3 for the parts outside the CDR3, the full variable domain is KAGVTQTPRYLIKTRGQQVTLSCSPISGHRSVSWYQQTPGQGLQFLFEYFSETQRNKGNFPGRFSGRQFSNSRSEMNVSTLELGDSALYLCASSGTGSIRNTIYFGEGSWLTVV.